One and the same sample provided the 14 T cell receptor beta chains below, sequenced in a study of shared clonotypes between healthy human individuals. Sequencing was performed with immunoSEQ multiplex PCR; in TCRdb, only in-frame clones are kept and a portion is missing. The table shows about 380,000 clones, with just over 95% occurring only once. Sequencing used memory CD8+ T cells sorted from blood. Subset meaning: CD45RO+ cells pooled with CCR7-negative TemRA cells. The receptors were sampled from a young man in good health.

The chain carries TRBV28 and TRBJ2-7; perhaps D is TRBD1 or TRBD2 (5 bases each). The CDR3 runs to 14 residues. In germline, CDR1 is MDHEN, CDR2 SYDVKM. Deletions cut 5 bases from V and 2 bases from J, with 13 bases between. CDR3 amino acids: CASSPSRDPYEQYF. The CDR3 DNA sequence: TGTGCCAGCAGTCCCTCCCGGGACCCCTACGAGCAGTACTTC.

The rearrangement joins TRBV5-1 to TRBJ2-1, with 7 nucleotides matching TRBD2. CDR1 is SGHRS, CDR2 YFSETQ, per germline. CDR3 size: 14 residues. The junction had 9 bases not matched to a gene; V was cut back by 7 bases and J by 5 bases. The CDR3 DNA reads TGCGCCAGCGGGAGGTCAGCGGGACACAATGAGCAGTTCTTC. Residues: CASGRSAGHNEQFF.

The chain links TRBV10-2 to TRBJ2-7; 7 bases match TRBD2. The V segment lost 4 bases and the J segment 5 bases; nucleotides outside the gene matches: 2. This CDR3 region has 12 residues. The V gene's germline CDR1 is WSHSY and CDR2 SAAADI. CDR3 loop: CASSVAGDEQYF. CDR3 DNA sequence: TGCGCCAGCAGTGTGGCGGGAGACGAGCAGTACTTC.

This rearrangement joins TRBV4-1 to TRBJ2-2; TRBD2 matches 9 bases. Germline lookup yields CDR1 MGHRA and CDR2 YSYEKL. This CDR3 comprises 21 residues. J lost 0 bases, V lost 1 base, and 15 bases had no gene match. The CDR3, as DNA: TGCGCCAGCAGCCAAGGGATAGGAGGTCTAGCGGGGCTTACGAACACCGGGGAGCTGTTTTTT. Translated: CASSQGIGGLAGLTNTGELFF.

This clone appeared once. The V gene is TRBV29-1, the J gene TRBJ1-2; TRBD1 agrees at 9 bases. The CDR3 has 13 residues. V shed 3 bases, J shed 5 bases, and the junction held 4 bases outside the gene matches. Germline V gene data show CDR1 as SQVTM and CDR2 as ANQGSEA. CDR3 in amino acids: CSVDKGQGYGYTF. The CDR3 DNA sequence: TGCAGCGTTGATAAGGGACAGGGATATGGCTACACCTTC.

This chain connects TRBV18 to TRBJ1-2; no definite D call. V gave up 2 bases and J gave up 0 bases, with 4 bases separating them. The V gene's germline CDR1 is KGHSH and CDR2 LQKENI. The CDR3 length is 13 residues. In DNA form, the CDR3 reads TGTGCCAGCTCACCAGAGTCTAACTATGGCTACACCTTC. This codes for CASSPESNYGYTF.

To note about this clone: This sample also contains other DNA sequences that code for the same CDR3. The chain carries TRBV30 and TRBJ2-7; D gene unclear. Trimming left V 3 bases short and J 2 bases short, with 8 bases between. Germline assignment: CDR1 GTSNPN and CDR2 SVGIG (reference sequence). CDR3 length: 12 amino acids. This chain's CDR3 is CAWSAGAYEQYF. For the CDR3, the DNA is TGTGCCTGGAGCGCAGGAGCCTACGAGCAGTACTTC.

The chain links TRBV7-2 to TRBJ1-2; D remains unclear. The V and J ends lost 1 base and 1 base respectively, with 10 bases between them. In germline, CDR1 is SGHTA, CDR2 FQGNSA. This CDR3 is 15 amino acids long. This chain's CDR3 is CASSLVGNLNYGYTF. The CDR3 DNA follows: TGTGCCAGCAGCTTAGTTGGAAACCTTAACTATGGCTACACCTTC.

The chain employs TRBV14 and TRBJ1-1, with a weak D call TRBD1 (5 bases). The CDR3 loop spans 14 amino acids. V lost 1 base and J lost 1, with 7 bases in between. From germline, CDR1 is SGHDN and CDR2 FVKESK. The CDR3 spells CASSQVRENTEAFF. The CDR3 bases are TGTGCCAGCAGCCAAGTCAGGGAGAACACTGAAGCTTTCTTT.

The CDR3 loop reads CASSPRKDGNQETQYF. CDR3 nucleotide sequence: TGTGCCAGCAGCCCCCGGAAGGACGGGAACCAAGAGACCCAGTACTTC. The chain couples TRBV7-9 to TRBJ2-5; possible D gene TRBD2, 5 bases. This CDR3 contains 16 residues. V was trimmed by 5 bases and J by 0 bases, leaving 16 bases between them. The germline V gene encodes CDR1 SEHNR and CDR2 FQNEAQ (reference sequence). Full variable domain (missing parts from reference TRBV7-9 and TRBJ2-5): DTGVSQNPRHKITKRGQNVTFRCDPISEHNRLYWYRQTLGQGPEFLTYFQNEAQLEKSRLLSDRFSAERPKGSFSTLEIQRTEQGDSAMYLCASSPRKDGNQETQYFGPGTRLLVL.

This clone was recorded once. The chain has TRBV6-4 and TRBJ2-7, with D hard to call. CDR1 and CDR2 from the germline V gene are MRHNA and SNTAGT. The V and J ends lost 7 bases and 2 bases respectively, with 3 bases between them. The CDR3 contains 10 residues. In DNA, the CDR3 is TGTGCCAGCATTCCCTACGAGCAGTACTTC. It codes for CASIPYEQYF.

V gene TRBV18 combines with J gene TRBJ1-2, with a weak D call TRBD1 (6 bases). The CDR3 totals 15 residues. CDR1 KGHSH and CDR2 LQKENI come from the germline V gene. Trimming stripped 4 bases from V and 8 bases from J, with 20 bases between. The CDR3 loop is CASSRGGSWVNGYTF. The DNA for the CDR3 is TGTGCCAGCTCACGCGGGGGCTCATGGGTAAACGGCTACACCTTC.

V usage is TRBV7-9 and J usage is TRBJ2-1, with a tentative D call TRBD1 (6 bases). The CDR3 sequence is 16 residues long. Trimming took 3 bases from V and 0 from J, leaving 12 bases between them. Per the germline V gene, CDR1 is SEHNR and CDR2 is FQNEAQ (reference sequence). CDR3 coding DNA: TGTGCCAGCAGCTTGGGGGCGGGCGTCTCCTACAATGAGCAGTTCTTC. Translated, it gives CASSLGAGVSYNEQFF.

A few counts support this clone. The V and J genes are TRBV5-1 and TRBJ1-2; no firm D call. The V end was cut by 2 bases, the J end by 8 bases, with 10 bases between. The germline CDR1 and CDR2 sequences are SGHRS and YFSETQ. The CDR3 contains 12 residues. The chain's CDR3 is CASSFKGDGYTF. DNA for the CDR3: TGCGCCAGCAGCTTTAAGGGCGACGGCTACACCTTC.